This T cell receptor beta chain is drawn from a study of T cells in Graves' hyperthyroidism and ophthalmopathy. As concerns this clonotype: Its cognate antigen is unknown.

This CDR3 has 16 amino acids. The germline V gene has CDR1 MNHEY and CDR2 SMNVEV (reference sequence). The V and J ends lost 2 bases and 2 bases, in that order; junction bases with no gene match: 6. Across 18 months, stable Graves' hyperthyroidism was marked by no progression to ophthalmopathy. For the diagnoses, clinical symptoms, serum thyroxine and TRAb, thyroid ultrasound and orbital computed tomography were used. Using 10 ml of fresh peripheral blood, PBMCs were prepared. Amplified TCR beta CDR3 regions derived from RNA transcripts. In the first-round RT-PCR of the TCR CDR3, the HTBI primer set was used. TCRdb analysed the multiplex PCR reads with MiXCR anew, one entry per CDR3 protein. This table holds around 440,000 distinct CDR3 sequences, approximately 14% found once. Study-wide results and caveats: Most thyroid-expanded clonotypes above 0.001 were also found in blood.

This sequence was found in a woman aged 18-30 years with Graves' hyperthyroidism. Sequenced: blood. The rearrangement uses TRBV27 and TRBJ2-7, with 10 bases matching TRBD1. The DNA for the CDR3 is TGTGCCAGCAGTTTAACGGGACAGGGGATCCCCTACGAGCAGTACTTC. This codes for CASSLTGQGIPYEQYF.